Listed below are T cell receptor beta chains from one sample, sequenced in a study of identical twins. TCRdb processed the 5' RACE reads anew with MiXCR; each CDR3 protein has one entry. The sample lists 690,000 or so distinct CDR3 sequences, 8.6% occurring once. This same sample was also part of a study on yellow fever vaccine responses in identical twins.

Sequenced sample: PBMCs. The receptors were sampled from a woman aged 18 to 35 in good health. The CDR3 runs from the conserved cysteine through the conserved F or W. A D gene is named only where the DNA matches it firmly. Some rows have no size entry. The others give once, few or many, or a class for an expanded clone.

>TRBJ2-1|.|TRBD2|TRBV28
TGTGCCAGCACCTTCTCGGGCGCTAGAGGGAGGGCTTACAATGAGCAGTTCTTC
CASTFSGARGRAYNEQFF
>TRBJ2-1|few|.|TRBV11-2
TGTGCCAGCAGCTTAGCGACACCCCAGGGGCAGTTCTTC
CASSLATPQGQFF
>TRBJ2-7|.|TRBD1|TRBV4-2
TGTGCCAGCAGCCACACAGGGGGGCCGACCTCCTACGAGCAGTACTTC
CASSHTGGPTSYEQYF
>TRBJ2-3|.|TRBD2|TRBV28
TGTGCCAGCAGTTCCTCCTGGGGAGGGCTGCCCAGCACAGATACGCAGTATTTT
CASSSSWGGLPSTDTQYF
>TRBJ2-2|.|.|TRBV11-2
TGTGCCAGCAGCTCTATCTTAGTCTCCGGGGAGCTGTTTTTT
CASSSILVSGELFF
>TRBJ1-4|many|.|TRBV2
TGTGCCAGCAGTGATGGGGGTACTAATGAAAAACTGTTTTTT
CASSDGGTNEKLFF
>TRBJ2-2|.|TRBD2|TRBV3-1
TGTGCCAGCAGCCAAGATCCTAGCGGGAGAAACACCGGGGAGCTGTTTTTT
CASSQDPSGRNTGELFF
>TRBJ2-3|many|.|TRBV11-2
TGTGCCAGCAGCTTTGGGCACTTATCGCAGTATTTT
CASSFGHLSQYF
>TRBJ2-7|few|.|TRBV2
TGTGCCAGCACTCGAGCGGGACAGAGCTCCTACGAGCAGTACTTC
CASTRAGQSSYEQYF
>TRBJ2-7|.|.|TRBV6-1
TGTGCCAGCAGTACAACAGGGGAGGCGTCCTACGAGCAGTACTTC
CASSTTGEASYEQYF
>TRBJ2-7|.|TRBD1|TRBV20-1
TGCAGTGCCGATCGGGACAGGGGGCCGCAGTACTTC
CSADRDRGPQYF
>TRBJ2-1|many|.|TRBV7-3
TGTGCCAGCAGCTTATGGGGCAGAGAGCAGTTCTTC
CASSLWGREQFF
>TRBJ2-3|few|.|TRBV10-3
TGTGCCATCCAGGCCCTGAAGGACACAGATACGCAGTATTTT
CAIQALKDTDTQYF
>TRBJ2-3|.|.|TRBV19
TGTGCCAGTATGCCGGAGAACACAGATACGCAGTATTTT
CASMPENTDTQYF
>TRBJ2-3|few|TRBD2|TRBV15
TGTGCCACCAGCAAGGGTGCTAGCGGGAATTCAGATACGCAGTATTTT
CATSKGASGNSDTQYF
>TRBJ2-7|many|.|TRBV5-1
TGCGCCAGCAGCTTGGGAGGGGAGTACGAGCAGTACTTC
CASSLGGEYEQYF
>TRBJ1-1|.|.|TRBV3-1
TGTGCCAGCAGCCAACGGGGGGAGAACACTGAAGCTTTCTTT
CASSQRGENTEAFF
>TRBJ2-2|many|.|TRBV2
TGTGCCAGCACCGGACAGATGGACACCGGGGAGCTGTTTTTT
CASTGQMDTGELFF
>TRBJ2-1|.|TRBD2|TRBV9
TGTGCCAGCAGCGCCAGGACTAGCGGGGATGGCTCCTACAATGAGCAGTTCTTC
CASSARTSGDGSYNEQFF
>TRBJ2-5|few|.|TRBV29-1
TGCAGCGTTGAAGATCTAATAGCGGAGGAGACCCAGTACTTC
CSVEDLIAEETQYF
>TRBJ2-1|.|TRBD1|TRBV24-1
TGTGCCACCAGTGCCCCGGGGACAGGGCGACGGGGCAATGAGCAGTTCTTC
CATSAPGTGRRGNEQFF
>TRBJ2-7|few|TRBD2|TRBV7-2
TGTGCCAGCAGCGAGTGGCGGGAGGGTTACGAGCAGTACTTC
CASSEWREGYEQYF
>TRBJ2-7|few|TRBD1|TRBV6-2/TRBV6-3
TGTGCCAGCAGTTCCCCCGGACAGGTAAAGCAGTACTTC
CASSSPGQVKQYF
>TRBJ1-6|.|.|TRBV6-5
TGTGCCAGCAGTTCCCGGGTTTCTAATAATTCACCCCTCCACTTT
CASSSRVSNNSPLHF
>TRBJ2-2|.|TRBD2|TRBV3-1
TGTGCCAGCAGCTCCCGGGGAGGGTCCAACACCGGGGAGCTGTTTTTT
CASSSRGGSNTGELFF
>TRBJ2-7|many|.|TRBV24-1
TGTGCCACCAGTGATCCGCCAGGCTACGAGCAGTACTTC
CATSDPPGYEQYF
>TRBJ2-1|.|.|TRBV6-5
TGTGCCAGCAGTTACTCGGCTCGTCGGGGCCTGTACAATGAGCAGTTCTTC
CASSYSARRGLYNEQFF
>TRBJ2-3|.|.|TRBV28
TGTGCCAGCAGCTATGAAGGGTCGAGAGATACGCAGTATTTT
CASSYEGSRDTQYF
>TRBJ2-3|.|TRBD2|TRBV7-8
TGTGCCAGCAGCTTAGCGGGCCCGGGACTAGTTATAGCAGATACGCAGTATTTT
CASSLAGPGLVIADTQYF
>TRBJ1-1|.|.|TRBV4-1
TGCGCCAGCAGCCAAGATCAGGGGTTCGGGCAGACAGCTTTCTTT
CASSQDQGFGQTAFF